One and the same sample provided the 7 T cell receptor beta chains below, sequenced in a study of T cell responses to AZD1222 COVID-19 vaccine. Using immunoSEQ multiplex PCR, the repertoire was profiled, and TCRdb retains in-frame clones only, with some absent. Seen here are about 120,000 clones, roughly nine tenths observed once, and the top ten hold roughly 4.5%. This specimen consisted of peripheral blood, obtained on day 0 of AZD1222 vaccination. These TCRs come from an adult in good health.

The chain links TRBV18 to TRBJ2-7; TRBD1 matches 8 bases. There are 14 residues in the CDR3. Germline lookup yields CDR1 KGHSH and CDR2 LQKENI. The V segment lost 3 bases and the J segment 6 bases; nucleotides outside the gene matches: 7. The CDR3 DNA is TGTGCCAGCTCACCCCCAGACAGGGGCAGCGAGCAGTACTTC. Translation: CASSPPDRGSEQYF. The full variable domain, its missing parts supplied by reference TRBV18 and TRBJ2-7, is NAGVMQNPRHLVRRRGQEARLRCSPMKGHSHVYWYRQLPEEGLKFMVYLQKENIIDESGMPKERFSAEFPKEGPSILRIQQVVRGDSAAYFCASSPPDRGSEQYFGPGTRLTVT.

This chain joins TRBV18 and TRBJ1-2, with 7 bases aligning to TRBD1. Germline-derived CDR1 and CDR2 are KGHSH and LQKENI. The CDR3 extends over 15 amino acids. J was trimmed by 5 bases and V by 1 base; bases with no gene match: 7. In DNA, the CDR3 is TGTGCCAGCTCACCACTGGACAGGAGCGAGTATGGCTACACCTTC. It encodes CASSPLDRSEYGYTF.

The chain uses TRBV9 and TRBJ2-2; TRBD2 agrees at 9 bases. Germline CDR1 SGDLS, CDR2 YYNGEE. V shed 3 bases and J 4 bases; nucleotides not matched to a gene: 4. The CDR3 has 15 amino acids. The CDR3 bases are TGTGCCAGCAGCGGTCTAGCGGGGTTCACCGGGGAGCTGTTTTTT. Its translation is CASSGLAGFTGELFF.

The rearrangement uses TRBV29-1 and TRBJ2-7, with a weak D call TRBD2 (5 bases). The V gene's germline CDR1 is SQVTM and CDR2 ANQGSEA. This CDR3 is built from 15 residues. Trimming stripped 7 bases from V and 4 bases from J, with 23 bases between. CDR3 coding DNA: TGCAGCGAGACCGGGTCTGGGCGGGCTACATACGAGCAGTACTTC. This codes for CSETGSGRATYEQYF.

This chain joins TRBV9 and TRBJ2-7; 7 nucleotides align to TRBD2. Trimming took 3 bases from V and 5 from J; bases not matched to a gene: 11. In germline, CDR1 is SGDLS, CDR2 YYNGEE. This CDR3 region has 15 residues. DNA of the CDR3: TGTGCCAGCAGCGCAGGTAGCGGGCCTCGTCACGAGCAGTACTTC. This translates into CASSAGSGPRHEQYF.

The chain employs TRBV28 and TRBJ1-3, with 7 bases identical to TRBD1. J gave up 0 bases and V 5 bases, and 4 bases lay outside the gene matches. There are 15 residues in the CDR3. Germline CDR1 and CDR2: MDHEN and SYDVKM. In DNA, the CDR3 is TGTGCCAGCAGTCTGACAGGGCACTCTGGAAACACCATATATTTT. Translated, it gives CASSLTGHSGNTIYF.

This sequence joins TRBV4-2 and TRBJ2-1; TRBD2 agrees at 7 bases. CDR1 is LGHNA, CDR2 YNFKEQ, per germline. The J segment lost 4 bases and the V segment lost 1 base, leaving 4 bases of the junction unmatched. The CDR3 sequence is 15 residues long. CDR3 DNA sequence: TGTGCCAGCAGCCAAGCAGGCGGGGGATACAATGAGCAGTTCTTC. Translating it yields CASSQAGGGYNEQFF.